These 22 T cell receptor beta chains were sequenced from one sample in a study of regulatory T cells in long-lasting Graves disease (dated by TCRdb to the early 2020s). Library creation used multiplex PCR. The run used an Illumina HiSeq 4000. iRepertoire HTBI primers and Arm-PCR amplification of CDR3 regions were used to construct TCR beta libraries. TCRdb trimmed the raw reads at Q25, called clones with MiXCR and kept productive beta chains. Every CDR3 protein is listed once, alongside the most common genes and DNA of its rows. The sample table lists 680,000 or so distinct CDR3 sequences, around 17% of them with a count of one. 18% of the sample goes to the ten largest clones. In light of the paper, this sample's time point label describes: newly diagnosed GD, antithyroid drugs for less than 3 months. For both TCR sequencing and RNA sequencing, RNA was extracted from PBMCs in TRIzol. The same specimen was also included in a second study, on T cells in Graves' hyperthyroidism and ophthalmopathy.

The material was peripheral blood mononuclear cells (PBMCs), obtained at new diagnosis, from a patient treated with antithyroid drugs. Every receptor here comes from a woman in her thirties with Graves disease. Donor details come from another sample of the same person, matched by shared clones.

The gene calls are TRBV11-2 and TRBJ2-7; D possibly corresponds to TRBD1 (6 bases). Between the trimmed V and J ends, which lost 5 bases and 0 bases, there was a span of 14 bases. The length of the CDR3 is 15 residues. CDR1 is SGHAT and CDR2 is FQNNGV in the germline V gene. CDR3 nucleotides: TGTGCCAGCAGCCGGAACGGACAGAGCTCCTACGAGCAGTACTTC. Protein: CASSRNGQSSYEQYF.

In this sample, this clonotype turned up many times. The chain has TRBV10-3 and TRBJ1-6, with TRBD1 matching 7 bases. CDR3 length: 15 amino acids. With V trimmed by 4 bases and J by 3 bases, 3 bases remained unmatched. Germline V gives CDR1 ENHRY, CDR2 SYGVKD. For the CDR3, the DNA is TGTGCCATCAGTGTGACAGGGAACTATAATTCACCCCTCCACTTT. This translates into CAISVTGNYNSPLHF.

This clonotype was counted many times. The V call is TRBV2, the J call TRBJ2-7; 8 nucleotides align to TRBD1. Looked up from germline, CDR1 is SNHLY and CDR2 is FYNNEI. Germline trimming cut 5 bases from V and 5 bases from J; bases unmatched to any gene: 11. This CDR3 is built from 15 residues. CDR3 bases: TGTGCCAGCAGTATTTCAAGGACAGGGTGGGACGAGCAGTACTTC. Amino acids: CASSISRTGWDEQYF.

V is TRBV6-2 or TRBV6-3 and J is TRBJ2-3; D is perhaps TRBD1 (6 bases). Per germline, CDR1 MNHEY and CDR2 SVGEGT. The V end was cut by 11 bases, the J end by 5 bases, with 20 bases between. The CDR3 length is 14 residues. CDR3: CAVSLAGVEDTQYF. CDR3 DNA sequence: TGTGCCGTGTCCCTGGCAGGGGTGGAAGATACGCAGTATTTT.

J is TRBJ2-7 and V is TRBV20-1; D unclear. This CDR3 has 12 residues. V lost 8 bases and J 5 bases, leaving 16 bases between the germline ends. Germline CDR1 is DFQATT and CDR2 is SNEGSKA (reference sequence). The CDR3 is CSHLSTLNEQYF. The CDR3 DNA reads as TGCAGTCACCTTTCGACTCTTAACGAGCAGTACTTC.

The chain carries TRBV24-1 and TRBJ1-2; D uncertain. The V end lost 2 bases, the J end lost 3 bases, and 6 bases lay between the germline ends. The germline V gene encodes CDR1 KGHDR and CDR2 SFDVKD. The CDR3 length is 13 residues. The CDR3 protein is CATSDYGDYGYTF. The CDR3 nucleotides are TGTGCCACCAGTGATTATGGGGACTATGGCTACACCTTC.

This clonotype was observed a handful of times. The rearrangement uses TRBV20-1 and TRBJ2-3, with D unresolved. The CDR3 loop spans 14 amino acids. Germline V gene sequence: CDR1 DFQATT, CDR2 SNEGSKA (reference sequence). V lost 3 bases to trimming and J lost 5 bases, with 15 bases between them. CDR3 amino acids: CSASTPLNGDTQYF. As DNA, the CDR3 is TGCAGTGCTAGCACCCCCCTTAACGGAGATACGCAGTATTTT.

This clonotype was observed at least ten times. V gene TRBV14 combines with J gene TRBJ2-1; the match to TRBD2 covers 12 bases. This CDR3 spans 19 amino acids. Trimming took 0 bases from V and 0 from J; bases not matched to a gene: 6. Per germline, CDR1 SGHDN and CDR2 FVKESK. The CDR3 DNA reads TGTGCCAGCAGCCAAGAGTTTCTAGCGGGAGGGGGCTCCTACAATGAGCAGTTCTTC. Protein sequence: CASSQEFLAGGGSYNEQFF.

This clonotype was observed many times. The junction and the germline gene differ at one end; a read error may be behind it. CDR3 sequence (DNA): TGTGCCTGCAGTTTCCAGGGGAACACTGAAGCTTTCTTT. Translating gives CACSFQGNTEAFF. The V gene is TRBV2, the J gene TRBJ1-1; TRBD1 is a possible D gene (5 bases). CDR3 size: 13 residues. Per germline, CDR1 SNHLY and CDR2 FYNNEI.

There are many counts of this clonotype. This chain uses TRBV28 with TRBJ1-4; TRBD1 is a possible D gene (6 bases). V lost 8 bases to trimming and J lost 0 bases, with 13 bases between them. This CDR3 has 15 residues. Germline-derived CDR1 and CDR2 are MDHEN and SYDVKM. CDR3 nucleotides: TGTGCCAGCGGCGCCCCAGGGGCAACTAATGAAAAACTGTTTTTT. Protein sequence: CASGAPGATNEKLFF.

There are a few counts of this clonotype. The gene calls are TRBV18 and TRBJ2-6, with a weak D call TRBD1 (5 bases). V was pared by 3 bases and J by 0 bases, with 9 bases between. The CDR3 consists of 16 residues. The germline V gene has CDR1 KGHSH and CDR2 LQKENI. CDR3: CASSPMTASGANVLTF. CDR3 coding DNA: TGTGCCAGCTCACCGATGACAGCCTCTGGGGCCAACGTCCTGACTTTC. Full variable domain (rest looked up from reference TRBV18 and TRBJ2-6): NAGVMQNPRHLVRRRGQEARLRCSPMKGHSHVYWYRQLPEEGLKFMVYLQKENIIDESGMPKERFSAEFPKEGPSILRIQQVVRGDSAAYFCASSPMTASGANVLTFGAGSRLTVL.

The CDR3 loop is CASKGGGDEKLFF. CDR3 DNA sequence: TGCGCCAGCAAGGGGGGAGGAGATGAAAAACTGTTTTTT. The gene calls are TRBV5-1 and TRBJ1-4, with D perhaps matching TRBD1 (6 bases). The CDR3 is made up of 13 amino acids. Per germline, CDR1 SGHRS and CDR2 YFSETQ. Trimming pared 6 bases from V and 6 bases from J, leaving 12 bases between. Full variable domain (remainder filled in from reference TRBV5-1 and TRBJ1-4): KAGVTQTPRYLIKTRGQQVTLSCSPISGHRSVSWYQQTPGQGLQFLFEYFSETQRNKGNFPGRFSGRQFSNSRSEMNVSTLELGDSALYLCASKGGGDEKLFFGSGTQLSVL.

In this sample, this clonotype turned up many times. J is TRBJ2-7 and V is TRBV12-3 or TRBV12-4; possibly TRBD1 for D (6 bases). Trimming pared 3 bases from V and 2 bases from J, leaving 26 bases between. The CDR3 sequence is 19 residues long. In DNA form, the CDR3 reads TGTGCCAGCAGTTTCCGGCGCTCAGGGGTACGGACGGAACCCTACGAGCAGTACTTC. This gives the protein CASSFRRSGVRTEPYEQYF.

In this sample, this clonotype turned up many times. Germline is not matched at one junction end, which may reflect a read error. The gene calls are TRBV11-2 and TRBJ1-2; no clear D gene. CDR3 length equals 11 residues. Germline V gives CDR1 SGHAT, CDR2 FQNNGV. The CDR3 DNA follows: TGTGCCAGCAGCTTGAGCGGCGGCTGCACCTTC. Its translation: CASSLSGGCTF.

The CDR3 spells CASSPGSGAIVNSPLHF. CDR3 coding DNA: TGTGCCAGCAGCCCCGGGTCTGGGGCGATTGTAAATTCACCCCTCCACTTT. The rearrangement links TRBV7-8 to TRBJ1-6; weak D call: TRBD1 (5 bases). This CDR3 is built from 17 residues. Germline CDR1 SGHVS, CDR2 FQNEAQ. Deletions cut 5 bases from V and 7 bases from J, with 21 bases between. Supplemented by reference TRBV7-8 and TRBJ1-6, the full variable domain reads GAGVSQSPRYKVAKRGQDVALRCDPISGHVSLFWYQQALGQGPEFLTYFQNEAQLDKSGLPSDRFFAERPEGSVSTLKIQRTQQEDSAVYLCASSPGSGAIVNSPLHFGNGTRLTVT.

This clonotype showed up many times. The genes are TRBV24-1 and TRBJ2-7; tentatively, D is TRBD1 or TRBD2 (5 bases each). CDR1 KGHDR and CDR2 SFDVKD come from the germline V gene. V was trimmed by 5 bases and J by 7 bases, leaving 20 bases between them. The length of the CDR3 is 15 residues. The CDR3 sequence: CATSGSGTIPQEQYF. The CDR3 bases are TGTGCCACCAGTGGTTCCGGGACCATCCCTCAAGAGCAGTACTTC.

V gene TRBV4-1 combines with J gene TRBJ1-2; D might be TRBD1 (5 bases). With 1 base removed from V and 4 bases from J, the gap between germline ends came to 19 bases. CDR3 length equals 17 residues. Germline lookup yields CDR1 MGHRA and CDR2 YSYEKL. CDR3 sequence: CASSQVLGAVGIYGYTF. As DNA, the CDR3 is TGCGCCAGCAGCCAAGTATTAGGGGCTGTTGGTATCTATGGCTACACCTTC.

This clonotype was seen repeatedly, ten times or more. This chain joins TRBV11-2 and TRBJ2-5; weak D call: TRBD1 (5 bases). V was cut by 5 bases and J by 2 bases, with 12 bases left in between. The CDR3 is made up of 14 amino acids. CDR1 SGHAT and CDR2 FQNNGV come from the germline V gene. The CDR3 region is CASSRTGRQETQYF. Written as DNA, the CDR3 is TGTGCCAGCAGCAGAACAGGCAGACAAGAGACCCAGTACTTC.

The chain carries TRBV27 and TRBJ2-7; 9 nucleotides agree with TRBD1. This CDR3 has 15 residues. V dropped 7 bases and J dropped 4; count of bases not matched to a gene: 11. Germline assignment: CDR1 MNHEY and CDR2 SMNVEV (reference sequence). The CDR3 nucleotides read TGTGCCAGCACCCTGACGGGACAGGGTGTTTACGAGCAGTACTTC. It yields the protein CASTLTGQGVYEQYF.

There are a few counts of this clonotype. The gene calls are TRBV25-1 and TRBJ2-7, with no clear D. The CDR3 covers 12 residues. Trimming pared 5 bases from V and 3 bases from J, leaving 8 bases between. Germline CDR1 and CDR2: MGHDK and SYGVNS. CDR3 coding DNA: TGTGCCAGCAGTAAGACCAACTACGAGCAGTACTTC. This translates into CASSKTNYEQYF.

This chain joins TRBV2 and TRBJ1-4; a possible D gene is TRBD1 (5 bases). The germline V gene has CDR1 SNHLY and CDR2 FYNNEI. With 3 bases removed from V and 13 bases from J, the gap between germline ends came to 15 bases. The CDR3 is 13 amino acids. For the CDR3, the DNA is TGTGCCAGCAGTGACGATGAAGGGGCCGGACTGTTTTTT. Residues: CASSDDEGAGLFF. Filled out from reference TRBV2 and TRBJ1-4, the complete variable domain reads EPEVTQTPSHQVTQMGQEVILRCVPISNHLYFYWYRQILGQKVEFLVSFYNNEISEKSEIFDDQFSVERPDGSNFTLKIRSTKLEDSAMYFCASSDDEGAGLFFGSGTQLSVL.

In its sample, this clonotype was seen a few times. The V call is TRBV7-3, the J call TRBJ1-6; the match to TRBD1 covers 9 bases. The CDR3 covers 12 residues. Germline lookup yields CDR1 SGHTA and CDR2 FQGTGA. The CDR3 DNA follows: TGTGCGGGGGGACAGGGTCGATCACCCCTCCACTTT. Translating gives CAGGQGRSPLHF.